This TCR beta chain was identified in a study of blood T cell repertoires in COVID-19. On the study more broadly: Both acute and convalescent COVID-19 samples were obtained from the United States, Italy and Spain. The analysed material was cDNA or gDNA that came from T cells, B-cell-depleted T cells, or PBMCs.

Germline V gene lookup returns CDR1 SGHVS and CDR2 FNYEAQ. The CDR3 runs 15 residues. The germline V and J ends were trimmed by 4 bases and 3 bases, with 13 bases remaining between them. In the original workflow: Amplification of reference gene primers was used by the study to estimate nucleated cell counts. Method: immunoSEQ multiplex PCR; TCRdb's copy keeps in-frame clones and lacks some. V, J and clone size reflect that table, while D and trimming were determined from the DNA. The repertoire holds approximately 86,000 clones, with just under 85% as singletons. This clone was seen repeatedly, ten times or more.

This clonotype originated in a man aged 50-60 years with acute or convalescent COVID-19. Sample: peripheral blood. V usage is TRBV7-6 and J usage is TRBJ1-5, with D possibly matching TRBD1 (6 bases). For the CDR3, the DNA is TGTGCCAGCAGCTCAGAACAGGGATTCAATCAGCCCCAGCATTTT. Its translation is CASSSEQGFNQPQHF.